The clone carrying this T cell receptor (beta chain) showed up just once. This specimen comes from a study of cytomegalovirus exposure and HLA in healthy donors. The PCR was carried out with 60 Vbeta primers and 13 Jbeta primers. Only in-frame clones appear in the TCRdb table, and some are missing; sequencing was by immunoSEQ multiplex PCR. The data show over 100,000 clones, 60% to 80% seen once. This CDR3 region has 14 residues. In germline, CDR1 is LNHNV, CDR2 YYDKDF (reference sequence). V lost 3 bases and J lost 0, with 6 bases in between. The receptor's source is a male donor in good health and CMV-seronegative. Sequencing input: PBMCs. The chain employs TRBV15 and TRBJ2-1; D unresolved. DNA of the CDR3: TGTGCCACCAGCAGCAGAAGCTCCTACAATGAGCAGTTCTTC. Its translation is CATSSRSSYNEQFF.